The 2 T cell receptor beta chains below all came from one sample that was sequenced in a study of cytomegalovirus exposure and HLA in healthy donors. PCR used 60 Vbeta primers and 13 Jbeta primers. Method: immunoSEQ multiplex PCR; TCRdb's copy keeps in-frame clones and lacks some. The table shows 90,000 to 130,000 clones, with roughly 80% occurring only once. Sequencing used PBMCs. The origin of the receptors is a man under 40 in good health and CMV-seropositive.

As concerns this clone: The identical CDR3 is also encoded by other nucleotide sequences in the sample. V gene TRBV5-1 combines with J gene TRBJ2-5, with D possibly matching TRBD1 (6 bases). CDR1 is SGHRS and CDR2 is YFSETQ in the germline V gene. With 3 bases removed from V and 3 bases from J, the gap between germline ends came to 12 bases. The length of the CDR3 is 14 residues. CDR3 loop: CASSSLDREETQYF. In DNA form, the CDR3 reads TGCGCCAGCAGCTCCCTGGACAGAGAAGAGACCCAGTACTTC.

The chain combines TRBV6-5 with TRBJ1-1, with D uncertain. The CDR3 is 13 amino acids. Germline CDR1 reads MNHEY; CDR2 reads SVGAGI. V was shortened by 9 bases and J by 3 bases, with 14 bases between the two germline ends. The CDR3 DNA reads TGTGCCAGTAGGAGAGGGCTGGACACTGAAGCTTTCTTT. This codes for CASRRGLDTEAFF.